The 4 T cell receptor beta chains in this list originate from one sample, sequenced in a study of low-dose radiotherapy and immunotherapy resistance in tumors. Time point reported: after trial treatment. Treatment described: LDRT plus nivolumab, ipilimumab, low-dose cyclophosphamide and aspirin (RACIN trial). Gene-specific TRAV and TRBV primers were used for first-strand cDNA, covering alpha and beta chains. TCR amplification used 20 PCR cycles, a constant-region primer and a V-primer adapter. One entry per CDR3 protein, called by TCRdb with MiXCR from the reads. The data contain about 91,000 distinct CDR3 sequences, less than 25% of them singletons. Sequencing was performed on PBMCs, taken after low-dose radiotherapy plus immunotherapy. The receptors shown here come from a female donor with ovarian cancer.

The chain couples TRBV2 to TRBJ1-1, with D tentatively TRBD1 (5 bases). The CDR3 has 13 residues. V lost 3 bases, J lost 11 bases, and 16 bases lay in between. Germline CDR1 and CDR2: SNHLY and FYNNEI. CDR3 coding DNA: TGTGCCAGCAGTGAGGGGGGGAGCTTGAGGGCTTTCTTT. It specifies CASSEGGSLRAFF.

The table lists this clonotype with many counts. In DNA, the CDR3 is TGTGCCAGCAGTAACGGACTGGGTAACTATGGCTACACCTTC. Translation: CASSNGLGNYGYTF. The rearrangement joins TRBV6-2 or TRBV6-3 to TRBJ1-2; D unclear. CDR1 MNHEY and CDR2 SVGEGT come from the germline V gene. The length of the CDR3 is 14 residues. The V end lost 5 bases, the J end lost 1 base, and 11 bases lay between the germline ends.

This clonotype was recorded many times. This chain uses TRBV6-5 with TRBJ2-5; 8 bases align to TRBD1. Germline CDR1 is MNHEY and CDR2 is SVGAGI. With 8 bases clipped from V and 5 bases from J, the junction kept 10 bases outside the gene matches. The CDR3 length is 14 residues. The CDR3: CASGRQGFEETQYF. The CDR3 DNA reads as TGTGCCAGCGGCCGACAGGGGTTTGAGGAGACCCAGTACTTC.

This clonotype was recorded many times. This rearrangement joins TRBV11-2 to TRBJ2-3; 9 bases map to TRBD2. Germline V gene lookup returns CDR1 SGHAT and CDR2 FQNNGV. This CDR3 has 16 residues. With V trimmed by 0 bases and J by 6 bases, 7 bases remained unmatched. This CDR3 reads CASSLDGWTSADTQYF. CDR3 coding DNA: TGTGCCAGCAGCTTAGATGGGTGGACTAGCGCTGATACGCAGTATTTT.